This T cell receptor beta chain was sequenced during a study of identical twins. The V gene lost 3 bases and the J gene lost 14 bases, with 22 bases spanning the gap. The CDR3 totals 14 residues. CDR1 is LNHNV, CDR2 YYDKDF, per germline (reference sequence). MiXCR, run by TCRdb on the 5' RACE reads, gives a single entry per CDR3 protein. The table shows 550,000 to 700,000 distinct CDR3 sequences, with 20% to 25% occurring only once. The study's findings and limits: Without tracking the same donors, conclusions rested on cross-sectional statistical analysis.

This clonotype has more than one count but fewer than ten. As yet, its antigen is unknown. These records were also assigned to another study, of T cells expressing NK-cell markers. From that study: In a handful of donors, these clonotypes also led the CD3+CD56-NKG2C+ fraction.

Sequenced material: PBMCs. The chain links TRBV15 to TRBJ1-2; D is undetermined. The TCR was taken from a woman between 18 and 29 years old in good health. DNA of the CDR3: TGTGCCACCAGCAGGGGCGGGGTGAGCCCTACGCTGACCTTC. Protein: CATSRGGVSPTLTF.